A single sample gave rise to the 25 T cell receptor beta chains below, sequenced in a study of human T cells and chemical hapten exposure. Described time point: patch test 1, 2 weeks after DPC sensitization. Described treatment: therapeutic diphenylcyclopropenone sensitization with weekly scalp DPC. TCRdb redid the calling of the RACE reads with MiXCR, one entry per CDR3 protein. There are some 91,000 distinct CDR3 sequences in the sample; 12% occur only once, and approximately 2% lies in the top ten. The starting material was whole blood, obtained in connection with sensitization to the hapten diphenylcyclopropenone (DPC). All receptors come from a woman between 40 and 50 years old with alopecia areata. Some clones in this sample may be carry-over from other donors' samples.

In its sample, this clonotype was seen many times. The CDR3 loop reads CASSTETLGGRRGTSSGNEQFF. In DNA form, the CDR3 reads TGTGCCAGCAGTACCGAAACCCTTGGCGGGAGAAGGGGGACTTCTAGCGGCAATGAGCAGTTCTTC. V gene TRBV6-5 combines with J gene TRBJ2-1, with D possibly being TRBD2 (7 bases). V lost 5 bases and J lost 6, with 38 bases in between. This CDR3 contains 22 residues. CDR1 and CDR2 from the germline V gene are MNHEY and SVGAGI.

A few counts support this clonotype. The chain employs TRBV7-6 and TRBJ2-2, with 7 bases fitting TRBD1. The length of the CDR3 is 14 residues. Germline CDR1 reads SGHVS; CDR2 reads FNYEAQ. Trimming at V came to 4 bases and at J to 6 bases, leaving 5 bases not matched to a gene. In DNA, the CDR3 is TGTGCCAGCAGCTCCCAGCAGGGGGCCGGGGAGCTGTTTTTT. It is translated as CASSSQQGAGELFF.

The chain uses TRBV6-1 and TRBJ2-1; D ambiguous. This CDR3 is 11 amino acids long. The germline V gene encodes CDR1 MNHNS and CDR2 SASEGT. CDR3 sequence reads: CAASSYNEQFF. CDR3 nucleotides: TGTGCGGCTAGCTCCTACAATGAGCAGTTCTTC.

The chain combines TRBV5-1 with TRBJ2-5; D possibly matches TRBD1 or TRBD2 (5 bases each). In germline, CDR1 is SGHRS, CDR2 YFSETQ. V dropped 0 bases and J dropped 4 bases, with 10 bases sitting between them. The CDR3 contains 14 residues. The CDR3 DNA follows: TGCGCCAGCAGCTTGGATCGGGGCGGAGAGACCCAGTACTTC. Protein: CASSLDRGGETQYF.

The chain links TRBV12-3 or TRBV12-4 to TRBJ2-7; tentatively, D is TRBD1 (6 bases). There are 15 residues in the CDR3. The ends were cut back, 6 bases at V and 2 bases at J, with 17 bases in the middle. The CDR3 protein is CASRQGIYSTYEQYF. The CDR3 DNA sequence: TGTGCCAGCAGACAGGGAATCTACTCCACCTACGAGCAGTACTTC.

CDR3 sequence reads: CATSDAGPQNIQYF. The CDR3 DNA is TGTGCCACCAGTGATGCGGGGCCCCAAAACATTCAGTACTTC. This rearrangement joins TRBV24-1 to TRBJ2-4; D might be TRBD2 (6 bases). Trimming removed 3 bases from V and 5 bases from J, with 10 bases in between. Germline V gives CDR1 KGHDR, CDR2 SFDVKD. The CDR3 extends over 14 amino acids.

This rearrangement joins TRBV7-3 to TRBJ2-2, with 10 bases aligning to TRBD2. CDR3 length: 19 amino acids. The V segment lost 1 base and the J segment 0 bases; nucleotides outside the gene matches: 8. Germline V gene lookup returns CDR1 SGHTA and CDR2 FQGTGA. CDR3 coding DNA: TGTGCCAGCAGCTTAAAATATTGGACTAGCGGTGCGAACACCGGGGAGCTGTTTTTT. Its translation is CASSLKYWTSGANTGELFF.

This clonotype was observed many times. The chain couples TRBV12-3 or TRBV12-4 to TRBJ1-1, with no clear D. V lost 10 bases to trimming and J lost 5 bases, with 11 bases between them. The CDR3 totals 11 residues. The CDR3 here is CATSRETEAFF. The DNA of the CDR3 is TGTGCCACTTCGCGGGAGACTGAAGCTTTCTTT.

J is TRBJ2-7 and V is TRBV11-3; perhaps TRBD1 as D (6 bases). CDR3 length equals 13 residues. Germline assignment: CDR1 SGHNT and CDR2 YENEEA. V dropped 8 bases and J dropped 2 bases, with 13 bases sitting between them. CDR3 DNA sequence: TGTGCCAGCCGAACCGGGACACCCTACGAGCAGTACTTC. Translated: CASRTGTPYEQYF.

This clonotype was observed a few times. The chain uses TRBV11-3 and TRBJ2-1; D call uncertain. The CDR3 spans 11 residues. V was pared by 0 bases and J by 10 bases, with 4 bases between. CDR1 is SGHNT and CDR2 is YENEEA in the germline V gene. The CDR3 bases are TGTGCCAGCAGCTTAGACCGGGAGCAGTTCTTC. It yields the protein CASSLDREQFF.

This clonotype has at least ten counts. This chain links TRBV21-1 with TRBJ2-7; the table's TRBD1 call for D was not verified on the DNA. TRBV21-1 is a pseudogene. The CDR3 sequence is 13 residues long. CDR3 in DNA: TGTGCCAGCGGCTGTCAGCACTCCTACGAGCAGTACTTC. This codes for CASGCQHSYEQYF.

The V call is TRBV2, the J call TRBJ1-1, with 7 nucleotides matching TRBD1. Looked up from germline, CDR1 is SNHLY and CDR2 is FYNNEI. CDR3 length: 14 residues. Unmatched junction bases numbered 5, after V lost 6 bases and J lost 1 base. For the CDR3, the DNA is TGTGCCAGCAGGCCGGGACAGTCGAACACTGAAGCTTTCTTT. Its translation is CASRPGQSNTEAFF. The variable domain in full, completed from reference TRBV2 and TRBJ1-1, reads EPEVTQTPSHQVTQMGQEVILRCVPISNHLYFYWYRQILGQKVEFLVSFYNNEISEKSEIFDDQFSVERPDGSNFTLKIRSTKLEDSAMYFCASRPGQSNTEAFFGQGTRLTVV.

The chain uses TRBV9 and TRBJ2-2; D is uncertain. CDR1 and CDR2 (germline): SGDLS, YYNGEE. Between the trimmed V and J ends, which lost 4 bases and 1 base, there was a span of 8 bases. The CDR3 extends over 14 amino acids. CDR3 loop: CASSYLGNTGELFF. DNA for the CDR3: TGTGCCAGCAGCTACCTAGGGAACACCGGGGAGCTGTTTTTT.

This CDR3 is CASSPSTAQGSPLHF. CDR3 bases: TGTGCCAGCAGCCCATCGACAGCCCAAGGGTCACCCCTCCACTTT. The V gene is TRBV7-3, the J gene TRBJ1-6; D perhaps matches TRBD1 (5 bases). Germline V gene data show CDR1 as SGHTA and CDR2 as FQGTGA. The CDR3 runs to 15 residues. Trimming left V 5 bases short and J 10 bases short, with 18 bases between.

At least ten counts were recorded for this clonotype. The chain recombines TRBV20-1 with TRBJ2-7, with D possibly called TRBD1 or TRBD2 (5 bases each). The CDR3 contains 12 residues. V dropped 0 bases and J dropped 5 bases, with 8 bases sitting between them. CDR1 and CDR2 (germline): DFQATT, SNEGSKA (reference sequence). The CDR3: CSARDRDHEQYF. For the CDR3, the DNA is TGCAGTGCTAGAGACAGGGACCACGAGCAGTACTTC.

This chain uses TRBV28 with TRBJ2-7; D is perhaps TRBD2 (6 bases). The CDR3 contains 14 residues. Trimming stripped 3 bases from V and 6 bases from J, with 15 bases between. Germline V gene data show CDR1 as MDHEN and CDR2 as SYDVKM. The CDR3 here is CASSFGGAVREQYF. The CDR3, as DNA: TGTGCCAGCAGTTTCGGCGGGGCGGTGCGCGAGCAGTACTTC.

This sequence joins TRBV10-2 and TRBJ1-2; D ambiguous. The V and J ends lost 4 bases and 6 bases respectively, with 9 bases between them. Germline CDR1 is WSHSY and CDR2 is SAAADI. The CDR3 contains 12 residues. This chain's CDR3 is CASSGSMNGYTF. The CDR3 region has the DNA TGCGCCAGCAGTGGTTCAATGAATGGCTACACCTTC.

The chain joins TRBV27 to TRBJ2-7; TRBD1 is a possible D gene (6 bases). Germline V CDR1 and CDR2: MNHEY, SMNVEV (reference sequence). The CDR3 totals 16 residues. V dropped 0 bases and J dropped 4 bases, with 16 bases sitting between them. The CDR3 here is CASSLSGLTGSYEQYF. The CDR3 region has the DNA TGTGCCAGCAGTTTATCCGGGCTTACAGGGAGTTACGAGCAGTACTTC.

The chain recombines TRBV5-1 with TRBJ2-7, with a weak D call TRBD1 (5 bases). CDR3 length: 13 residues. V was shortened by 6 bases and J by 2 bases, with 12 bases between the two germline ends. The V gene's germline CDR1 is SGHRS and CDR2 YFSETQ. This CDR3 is CASNKGDPYEQYF. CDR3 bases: TGCGCCAGCAACAAAGGGGATCCCTACGAGCAGTACTTC.

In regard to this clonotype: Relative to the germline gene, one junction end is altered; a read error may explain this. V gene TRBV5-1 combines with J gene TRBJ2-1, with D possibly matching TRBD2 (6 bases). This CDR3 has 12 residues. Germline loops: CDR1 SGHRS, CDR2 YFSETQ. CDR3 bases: TGCGCCAGCAGCTTGGTGCGGGGACCCCTGGTCTTC. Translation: CASSLVRGPLVF. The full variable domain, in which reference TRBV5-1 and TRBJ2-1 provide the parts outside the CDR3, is KAGVTQTPRYLIKTRGQQVTLSCSPISGHRSVSWYQQTPGQGLQFLFEYFSETQRNKGNFPGRFSGRQFSNSRSEMNVSTLELGDSALYLCASSLVRGPLVFGPGTRLTVL.

The chain's CDR3 is CASSPYRGRDTEAFF. The CDR3 nucleotides read TGTGCCAGCAGTCCCTACAGGGGTCGAGACACTGAAGCTTTCTTT. The chain combines TRBV28 with TRBJ1-1, with 7 positions matching TRBD1. This CDR3 has 15 residues. Losses at the gene ends were 5 bases for V and 3 bases for J; bases not matched to a gene: 9. The germline gives CDR1 MDHEN, CDR2 SYDVKM.

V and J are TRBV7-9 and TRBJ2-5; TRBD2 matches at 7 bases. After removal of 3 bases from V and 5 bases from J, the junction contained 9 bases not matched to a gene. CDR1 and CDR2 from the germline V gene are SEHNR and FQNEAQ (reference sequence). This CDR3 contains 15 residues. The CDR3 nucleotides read TGTGCCAGCAGCTTCCTAGGCGGGAGTAAGGAGACCCAGTACTTC. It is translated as CASSFLGGSKETQYF.

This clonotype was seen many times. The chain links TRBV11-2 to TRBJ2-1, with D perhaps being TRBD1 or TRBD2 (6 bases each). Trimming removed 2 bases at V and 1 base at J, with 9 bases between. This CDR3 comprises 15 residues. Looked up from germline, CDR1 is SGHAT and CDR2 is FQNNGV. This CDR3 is CASSLTGRSYNEQFF. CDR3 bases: TGTGCCAGCAGCTTAACAGGGAGGTCCTACAATGAGCAGTTCTTC.

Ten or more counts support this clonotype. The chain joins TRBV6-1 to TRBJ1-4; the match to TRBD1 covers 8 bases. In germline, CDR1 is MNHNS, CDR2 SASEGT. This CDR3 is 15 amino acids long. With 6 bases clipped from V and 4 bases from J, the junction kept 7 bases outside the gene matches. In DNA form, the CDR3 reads TGTGCCAGCAGGACGTTGACAGGGGATAATGAAAAACTGTTTTTT. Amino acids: CASRTLTGDNEKLFF.

The CDR3 here is CASRQGSAKNIQYF. CDR3 nucleotide sequence: TGTGCCAGCAGACAGGGGTCGGCCAAAAACATTCAGTACTTC. The chain uses TRBV28 and TRBJ2-4; 7 nucleotides line up with TRBD1. The CDR3 has 14 residues. Germline V lookup: CDR1 MDHEN, CDR2 SYDVKM. Trimming removed 6 bases from V and 1 base from J; junction bases left unmatched: 3.